Below, one T cell receptor (beta chain) is given with its context. Donors had nominal health at sampling but likely had unrecorded immune exposures. These data are taken from a study of cytomegalovirus exposure and HLA in healthy donors. It was with 60 Vbeta and 13 Jbeta primers that the PCR ran. This table comes from immunoSEQ multiplex PCR, and its TCRdb copy is limited to in-frame clones, with some not included. The sample holds tens of thousands of clones; about three quarters are singletons and the top ten take more than 2.5%. CDR3 length equals 16 residues. J gave up 5 bases and V 0 bases, and 1 base lay outside the gene matches. Germline loops: CDR1 SGHRS, CDR2 YFSETQ.

The sequenced sample was PBMCs. The rearrangement uses TRBV5-1 and TRBJ2-3, with 15 positions matching TRBD2. The sequence derives from a man aged 50 or older in good health and CMV-seropositive. Written as DNA, the CDR3 is TGCGCCAGCAGCTTGGGGGGACTAGCGGGAGGAGATACGCAGTATTTT. Translated: CASSLGGLAGGDTQYF.